This TCR beta chain was captured by sequencing in a study of OX40 agonist ivuxolimab in advanced cancers. As for the study more broadly: Ivuxolimab, which targeted the costimulatory receptor OX40 (CD134), was an agonistic, fully human IgG2 monoclonal antibody. A male proportion of around 81% and a mean age of roughly 55 years, ranging from roughly 23 to 79, were recorded for the dose-escalation cohort. Of the approximately 54 dose-escalation patients, hepatocellular carcinoma was present in around 20, melanoma in around 15, renal cell carcinoma in 9 and head and neck cancer in 9. Intravenous ivuxolimab was administered to patients every 2 weeks at six dose levels: 0.01, 0.1, 0.3, 1.5, 3 and 10 mg/kg. Prior anti-PD-1, anti-PD-L1 or anti-CTLA-4 therapy was permitted, and checkpoint inhibitors had been received by approximately 39% of dose-escalation patients. The purpose of peripheral TCRbeta sequencing was to test whether ivuxolimab changed TCR sequence diversity and led to clonal T-cell expansion. Three dose-escalation patients achieved partial responses, one with hepatocellular carcinoma and two with cutaneous melanoma. The monotherapy dose-escalation portion (N ≈ 57 patients) of the phase I ivuxolimab trial is reported in the paper.

The trial excluded patients who had a history of autoimmune disease or who were on systemic immunosuppression. Peripheral blood for TCR sequencing was collected from all dose cohorts at baseline, on cycle 4 day 1, and on cycle 7 day 1. Samples came from an open-label, multicenter, first-in-human phase I dose-escalation trial of ivuxolimab. Adults with locally advanced or metastatic melanoma, renal cell carcinoma, hepatocellular carcinoma or head and neck squamous cell carcinoma were enrolled in the trial. CD4+ and CD8+ T cells were sorted separately from peripheral blood before TCR sequencing. Of note for this clone: Its antigen specificity is not known. Per-nucleotide qualities are absent, and no much larger clonotype sits a single base away.

Genomic DNA was isolated from the sorted cells so that the TCRbeta CDR3 region could be sequenced. The immunoSEQ Assay was used to sequence the TCRbeta CDR3 regions. Held by TCRdb, this immuneACCESS table contains in-frame sequences only and omits some clones. Under half of the omission traces to an unresolved V gene where checked; the cause of the rest is unknown. Present in this sample are 100,000 or so clones, roughly 95% of which were seen just once. Approximately 0.2% of the sample rests with the top ten. Overall study results and their limits: At doses of 0.1 to 3.0 mg/kg, clonal expansion of both CD4+ and CD8+ T cells in blood was seen between baseline and week 6. On average, CD8+ T cells showed more expanded clones than CD4+ T cells after ivuxolimab. In partial responders in the 0.1-3.0 mg/kg groups, normalized peripheral clonal expansion was found to be among the lowest, especially among CD8+ T cells. Low levels of normalized T-cell clonal expansion were also seen in some nonresponding patients. Antigen specificity was not determined for the clonally expanded peripheral T cells.

CDR1 and CDR2 are read off the germline V gene (reference sequence) as LNHDA and SQIVND. V gives up 5 bases and J gives up 4 bases, and the segment between their germline ends measures 14 bases. From its cysteine to its phenylalanine, the CDR3 spans 14 amino acids. The retained sequence is limited to the CDR3, 42 bases, with the frame set at the first base. This sequence uses TRBV19 and TRBJ1-1; no D segment can be confidently identified. This receptor was taken from an adult with an advanced solid tumor such as melanoma, head and neck, liver or kidney cancer. Sample: CD4+ or CD8+ T cells sorted from blood, taken in a trial of the OX40 agonist ivuxolimab. The DNA reads as follows: TGTGCCAGTAGTCCTAGGGTTGAACTCACTGAAGCTTTCTTT. Its translation is CASSPRVELTEAFF.